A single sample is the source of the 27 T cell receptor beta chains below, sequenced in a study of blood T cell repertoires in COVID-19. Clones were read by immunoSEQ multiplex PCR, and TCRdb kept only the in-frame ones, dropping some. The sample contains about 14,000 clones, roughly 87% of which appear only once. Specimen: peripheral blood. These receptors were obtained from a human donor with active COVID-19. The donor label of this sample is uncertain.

CDR3 protein: CASSLLNSGLANYGYTF. The CDR3 nucleotides are TGCGCCAGCAGCTTATTAAACAGCGGACTGGCTAACTATGGCTACACCTTC. The gene calls are TRBV5-1 and TRBJ1-2; D is unclear. Germline V gene sequence: CDR1 SGHRS, CDR2 YFSETQ. With 2 bases removed from V and 0 bases from J, the gap between germline ends came to 17 bases. There are 17 residues in the CDR3.

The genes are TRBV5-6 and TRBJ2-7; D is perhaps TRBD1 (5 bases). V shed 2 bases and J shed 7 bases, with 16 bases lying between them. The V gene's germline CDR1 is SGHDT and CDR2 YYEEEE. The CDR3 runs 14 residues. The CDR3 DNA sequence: TGTGCCAGCAGCTTCGCCAGGGTTCCCGGGGAGCAGTACTTC. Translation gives CASSFARVPGEQYF.

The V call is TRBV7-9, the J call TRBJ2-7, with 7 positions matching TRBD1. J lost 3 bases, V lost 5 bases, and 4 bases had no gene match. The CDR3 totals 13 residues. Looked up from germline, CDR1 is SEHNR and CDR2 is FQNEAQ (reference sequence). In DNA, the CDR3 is TGTGCCAGCAGCCCGTGGGACAGCTACGAGCAGTACTTC. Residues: CASSPWDSYEQYF.

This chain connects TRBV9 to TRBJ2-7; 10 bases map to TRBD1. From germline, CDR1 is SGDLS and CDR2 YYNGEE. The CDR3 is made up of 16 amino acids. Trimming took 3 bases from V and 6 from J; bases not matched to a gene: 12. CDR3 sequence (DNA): TGTGCCAGCAGCGCGGATCCCGGGACAGGGGTCGGCGAGCAGTACTTC. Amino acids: CASSADPGTGVGEQYF.

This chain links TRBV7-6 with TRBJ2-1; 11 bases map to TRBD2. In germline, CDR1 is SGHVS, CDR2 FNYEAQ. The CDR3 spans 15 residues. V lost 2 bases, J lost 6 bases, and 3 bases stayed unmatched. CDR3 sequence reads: CASSLKTSGANEQFF. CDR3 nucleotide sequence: TGTGCCAGCAGCTTAAAGACTAGCGGGGCCAATGAGCAGTTCTTC.

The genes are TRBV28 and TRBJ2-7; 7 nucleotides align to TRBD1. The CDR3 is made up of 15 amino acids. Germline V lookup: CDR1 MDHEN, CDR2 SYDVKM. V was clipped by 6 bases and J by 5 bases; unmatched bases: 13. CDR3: CASRLPTGFRNEQYF. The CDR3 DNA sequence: TGTGCCAGCAGACTCCCGACAGGGTTCCGGAACGAGCAGTACTTC.

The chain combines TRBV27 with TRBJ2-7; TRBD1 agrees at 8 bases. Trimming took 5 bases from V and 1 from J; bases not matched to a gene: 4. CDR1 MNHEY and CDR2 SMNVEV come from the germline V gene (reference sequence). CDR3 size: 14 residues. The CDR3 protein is CASSLQGASYEQYF. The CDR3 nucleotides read TGTGCCAGCAGTCTCCAGGGGGCTTCCTACGAGCAGTACTTC.

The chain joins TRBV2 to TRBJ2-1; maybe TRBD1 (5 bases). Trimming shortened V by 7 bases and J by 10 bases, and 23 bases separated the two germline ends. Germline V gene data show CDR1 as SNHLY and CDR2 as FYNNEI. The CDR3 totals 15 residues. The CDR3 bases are TGTGCCAGCACCCAAAGGGGAACAACAATGAAAGAGCAGTTCTTC. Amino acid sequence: CASTQRGTTMKEQFF. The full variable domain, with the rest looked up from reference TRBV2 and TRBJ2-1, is EPEVTQTPSHQVTQMGQEVILRCVPISNHLYFYWYRQILGQKVEFLVSFYNNEISEKSEIFDDQFSVERPDGSNFTLKIRSTKLEDSAMYFCASTQRGTTMKEQFFGPGTRLTVL.

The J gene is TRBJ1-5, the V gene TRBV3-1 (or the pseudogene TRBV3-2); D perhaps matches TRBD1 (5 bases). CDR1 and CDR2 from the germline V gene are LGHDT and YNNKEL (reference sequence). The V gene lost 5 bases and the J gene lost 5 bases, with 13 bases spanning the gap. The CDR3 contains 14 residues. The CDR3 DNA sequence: TGTGCCAGCAGCTTTCTAGGGGAAGATCAGCCCCAGCATTTT. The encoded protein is CASSFLGEDQPQHF.

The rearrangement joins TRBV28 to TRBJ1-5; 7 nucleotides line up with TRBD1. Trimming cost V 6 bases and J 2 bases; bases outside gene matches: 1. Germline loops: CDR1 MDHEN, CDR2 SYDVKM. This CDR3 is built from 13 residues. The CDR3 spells CASRTGGNQPQHF. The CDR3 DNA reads TGTGCCAGCAGAACAGGGGGCAATCAGCCCCAGCATTTT. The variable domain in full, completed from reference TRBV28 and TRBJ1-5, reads DVKVTQSSRYLVKRTGEKVFLECVQDMDHENMFWYRQDPGLGLRLIYFSYDVKMKEKGDIPEGYSVSREKKERFSLILESASTNQTSMYLCASRTGGNQPQHFGDGTRLSIL.

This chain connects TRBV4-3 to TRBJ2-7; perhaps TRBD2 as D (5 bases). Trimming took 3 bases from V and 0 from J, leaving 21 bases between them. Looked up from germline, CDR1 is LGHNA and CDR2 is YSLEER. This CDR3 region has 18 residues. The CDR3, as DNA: TGCGCCAGCAGCCATGGGCGCGAAGGCGGGCTTAGCTCCTACGAGCAGTACTTC. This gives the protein CASSHGREGGLSSYEQYF.

The DNA for the CDR3 is TGTGCCAGCAGTTACTCTAAGGAGACGTATGGCTACACCTTC. Its translation is CASSYSKETYGYTF. The chain combines TRBV6-5 with TRBJ1-2; D unclear. The CDR3 runs 14 residues. Trimming removed 0 bases at V and 5 bases at J, with 10 bases between. Germline V gene lookup returns CDR1 MNHEY and CDR2 SVGAGI.

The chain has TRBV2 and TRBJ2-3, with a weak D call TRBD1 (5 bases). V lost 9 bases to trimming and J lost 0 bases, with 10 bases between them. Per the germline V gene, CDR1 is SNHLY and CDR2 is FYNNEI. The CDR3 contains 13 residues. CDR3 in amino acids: CARSGPSTDTQYF. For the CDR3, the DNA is TGTGCCAGGTCAGGGCCTAGCACAGATACGCAGTATTTT.

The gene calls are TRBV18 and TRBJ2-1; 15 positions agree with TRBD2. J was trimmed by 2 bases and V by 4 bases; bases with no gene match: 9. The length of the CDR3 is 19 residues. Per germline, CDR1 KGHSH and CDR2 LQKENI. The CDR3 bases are TGTGCCAGCTCACGGACTAGCGGGGGGGCTAGCGATCCCTACAATGAGCAGTTCTTC. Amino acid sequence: CASSRTSGGASDPYNEQFF.

CDR3 DNA: TGCAGCGTCAGGAACCAAGAGACCCAGTACTTC. This encodes CSVRNQETQYF. V gene TRBV29-1 combines with J gene TRBJ2-5; no firm D call. V was shortened by 6 bases and J by 0 bases, with 5 bases between the two germline ends. This CDR3 has 11 amino acids. CDR1 and CDR2 from the germline V gene are SQVTM and ANQGSEA.

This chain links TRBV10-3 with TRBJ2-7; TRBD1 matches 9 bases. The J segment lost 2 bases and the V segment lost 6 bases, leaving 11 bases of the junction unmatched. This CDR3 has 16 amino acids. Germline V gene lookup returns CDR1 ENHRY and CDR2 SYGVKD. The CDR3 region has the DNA TGTGCCATCAGACCACAGGGGGCTGGGGCTCCCTACGAGCAGTACTTC. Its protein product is CAIRPQGAGAPYEQYF.

CDR3 protein: CAISRLAYTGELFF. The CDR3 DNA follows: TGTGCCATCAGTCGGCTAGCCTACACCGGGGAGCTGTTTTTT. This chain connects TRBV10-3 to TRBJ2-2; D possibly corresponds to TRBD2 (5 bases). Trimming took 5 bases from V and 3 from J, leaving 10 bases between them. The V gene's germline CDR1 is ENHRY and CDR2 SYGVKD. This CDR3 spans 14 amino acids.

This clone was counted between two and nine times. The CDR3 nucleotides read TGTGCCTGGAGTGTACGCGAGACAGGGAATCCACCCCTCCACTTT. It specifies CAWSVRETGNPPLHF. This sequence joins TRBV30 and TRBJ1-6; TRBD1 matches at 7 bases. Looked up from germline, CDR1 is GTSNPN and CDR2 is SVGIG (reference sequence). The CDR3 is 15 residues long. The V segment lost 0 bases and the J segment 11 bases; nucleotides outside the gene matches: 10.

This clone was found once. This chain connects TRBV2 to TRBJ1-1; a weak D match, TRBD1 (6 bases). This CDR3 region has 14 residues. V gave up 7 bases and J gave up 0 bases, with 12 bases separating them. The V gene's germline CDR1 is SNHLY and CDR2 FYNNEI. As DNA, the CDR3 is TGTGCCAGCACCCCGGACAGATTGAACACTGAAGCTTTCTTT. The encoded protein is CASTPDRLNTEAFF. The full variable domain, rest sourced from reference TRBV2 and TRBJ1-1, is EPEVTQTPSHQVTQMGQEVILRCVPISNHLYFYWYRQILGQKVEFLVSFYNNEISEKSEIFDDQFSVERPDGSNFTLKIRSTKLEDSAMYFCASTPDRLNTEAFFGQGTRLTVV.

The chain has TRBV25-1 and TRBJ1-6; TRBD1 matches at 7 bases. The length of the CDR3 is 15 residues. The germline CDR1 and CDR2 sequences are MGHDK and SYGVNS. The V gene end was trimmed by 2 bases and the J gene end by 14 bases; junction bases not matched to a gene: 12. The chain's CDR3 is CASSEGRDSPSTLHF. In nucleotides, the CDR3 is TGTGCCAGCAGTGAAGGCCGGGACAGCCCCTCCACCCTCCACTTT.

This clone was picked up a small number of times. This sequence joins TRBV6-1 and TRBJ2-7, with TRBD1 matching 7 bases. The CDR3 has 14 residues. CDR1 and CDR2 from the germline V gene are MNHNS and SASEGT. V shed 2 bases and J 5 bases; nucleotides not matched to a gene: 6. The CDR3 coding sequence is TGTGCCAGCAGTGAATGGGACAGATTAGACGAGCAGTACTTC. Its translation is CASSEWDRLDEQYF.

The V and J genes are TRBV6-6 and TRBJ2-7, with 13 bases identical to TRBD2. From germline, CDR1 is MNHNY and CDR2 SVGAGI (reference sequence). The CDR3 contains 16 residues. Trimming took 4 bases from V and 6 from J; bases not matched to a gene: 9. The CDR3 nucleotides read TGTGCCAGCAGTTCCGGACTAGCGGGGGATCTCGGCGAGCAGTACTTC. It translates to CASSSGLAGDLGEQYF.

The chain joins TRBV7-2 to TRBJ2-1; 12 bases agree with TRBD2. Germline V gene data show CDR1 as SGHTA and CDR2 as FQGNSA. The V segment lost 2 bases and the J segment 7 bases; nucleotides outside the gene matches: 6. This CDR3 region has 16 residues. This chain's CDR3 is CASSLRPSGGVNEQFF. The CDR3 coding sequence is TGTGCCAGCAGCTTAAGGCCTAGCGGGGGGGTTAATGAGCAGTTCTTC.

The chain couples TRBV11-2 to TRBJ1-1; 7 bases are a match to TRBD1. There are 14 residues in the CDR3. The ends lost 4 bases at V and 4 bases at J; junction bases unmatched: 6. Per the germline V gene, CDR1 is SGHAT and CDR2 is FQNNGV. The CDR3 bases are TGTGCCAGCAGCTCGAGGACAGGTCCCACTGAAGCTTTCTTT. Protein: CASSSRTGPTEAFF.

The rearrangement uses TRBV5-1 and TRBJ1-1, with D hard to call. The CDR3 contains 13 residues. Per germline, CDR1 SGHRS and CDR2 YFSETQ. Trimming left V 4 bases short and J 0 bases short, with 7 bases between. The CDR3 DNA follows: TGCGCCAGCAGCAACCAGATGAACACTGAAGCTTTCTTT. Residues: CASSNQMNTEAFF. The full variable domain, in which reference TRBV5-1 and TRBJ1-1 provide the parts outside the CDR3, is KAGVTQTPRYLIKTRGQQVTLSCSPISGHRSVSWYQQTPGQGLQFLFEYFSETQRNKGNFPGRFSGRQFSNSRSEMNVSTLELGDSALYLCASSNQMNTEAFFGQGTRLTVV.

In nucleotides, the CDR3 is TGTGCCAGCAGCTTAAACCCCCGGGACATTCAGTACTTC. Encoded protein: CASSLNPRDIQYF. The rearrangement joins TRBV7-2 to TRBJ2-4, with D unresolved. Trimming pared 2 bases from V and 8 bases from J, leaving 10 bases between. In germline, CDR1 is SGHTA, CDR2 FQGNSA. This CDR3 is 13 amino acids long.

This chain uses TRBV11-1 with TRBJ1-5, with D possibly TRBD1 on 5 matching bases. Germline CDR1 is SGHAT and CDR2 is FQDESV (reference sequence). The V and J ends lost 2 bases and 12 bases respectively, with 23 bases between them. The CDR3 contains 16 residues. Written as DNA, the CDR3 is TGTGCCAGCAGCTTAAGGGGCAGAGGTCTCGGAGTGTACCAGCATTTT. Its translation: CASSLRGRGLGVYQHF.